The 7 T cell receptor beta chains in this list originate from one sample, sequenced in a study of blood T cells in healthy people across ages. The second PCR ran roughly 6 to 11 cycles with a sample-barcoded 5' primer and J-beta primers. One entry per CDR3 protein, called by TCRdb with MiXCR from the 5' RACE reads. The sample has about 1.6 million distinct CDR3 sequences, around 35% seen once. Input material: blood. These receptors were obtained from a woman younger than 45 in good health.

The chain uses TRBV6-5 and TRBJ2-7; TRBD1 or TRBD2 may be the D gene (5 bases each). Germline CDR1 and CDR2: MNHEY and SVGAGI. CDR3 length: 15 amino acids. Trimming took 6 bases from V and 3 from J, leaving 18 bases between them. In DNA form, the CDR3 reads TGTGCCAGCAGCCCCGCAGGGAGAATGAACTACGAGCAGTACTTC. Its translation: CASSPAGRMNYEQYF.

This clonotype has at least ten counts. The genes are TRBV5-1 and TRBJ2-5; D is ambiguous. Germline CDR1 reads SGHRS; CDR2 reads YFSETQ. Trimming took off 4 bases at V and 5 bases at J, with 27 bases between the two ends. CDR3 length: 18 residues. The CDR3 nucleotides are TGCGCCAGCAGCGTAGCTGACTTCGGAAGGTCTAAAACGGAGACCCAGTACTTC. The encoded protein is CASSVADFGRSKTETQYF.

This clonotype has just a few counts. The chain has TRBV27 and TRBJ2-3, with D possibly matching TRBD2 (5 bases). Germline V gives CDR1 MNHEY, CDR2 SMNVEV (reference sequence). V dropped 6 bases and J dropped 2 bases, with 18 bases sitting between them. This CDR3 has 16 amino acids. This CDR3 reads CASRERTLRSTDTQYF. The CDR3 coding sequence is TGTGCCAGCAGGGAAAGGACTCTACGATCCACAGATACGCAGTATTTT.

This clonotype was observed a few times. The gene calls are TRBV29-1 and TRBJ2-3; 7 bases map to TRBD1. The CDR3 extends over 16 amino acids. J was trimmed by 2 bases and V by 5 bases; bases with no gene match: 13. Germline loops: CDR1 SQVTM, CDR2 ANQGSEA. The CDR3: CSVRSTGADDTDTQYF. DNA of the CDR3: TGCAGCGTTCGATCTACAGGGGCAGATGACACAGATACGCAGTATTTT.

The rearrangement links TRBV6-5 to TRBJ2-7; tentatively, D is TRBD1 (5 bases). Germline V gene sequence: CDR1 MNHEY, CDR2 SVGAGI. The CDR3 length is 14 residues. The V end was cut by 7 bases, the J end by 3 bases, with 16 bases between. Here the CDR3 reads CASTKSPDSYEQYF. DNA for the CDR3: TGTGCCAGCACCAAATCTCCAGACAGCTACGAGCAGTACTTC.

The chain carries TRBV5-1 and TRBJ2-5, with 8 positions matching TRBD1. V shed 4 bases and J 4 bases; nucleotides not matched to a gene: 9. CDR3 length: 15 residues. Germline lookup yields CDR1 SGHRS and CDR2 YFSETQ. The CDR3 spells CASSIGQGGGETQYF. CDR3 bases: TGCGCCAGCAGCATAGGACAGGGTGGGGGAGAGACCCAGTACTTC.

This clonotype came up a few times. The chain carries TRBV12-3 or TRBV12-4 and TRBJ2-3, with 7 bases matching TRBD2. The ends lost 4 bases at V and 12 bases at J; junction bases unmatched: 4. The CDR3 runs 11 residues. In DNA, the CDR3 is TGTGCCAGCAGTTCCCGGGACTACCAGTATTTT. Translating it yields CASSSRDYQYF.